The 15 T cell receptor beta chains below come from one sample, sequenced in a study of radiotherapy plus CTLA-4 blockade in lung cancer. Profiling relied on immunoSEQ multiplex PCR, and the TCRdb table lists in-frame clones only, not all of them. Of 20,000 to 25,000 clones in the sample, about 76% were seen once. The material sequenced was peripheral blood, taken from a patient treated with radiotherapy plus ipilimumab. The receptors here all came from a human donor with non-small cell lung cancer whose response to radiotherapy plus ipilimumab could not be evaluated.

The chain joins TRBV5-1 to TRBJ2-5, with 12 bases identical to TRBD2. From germline, CDR1 is SGHRS and CDR2 YFSETQ. The CDR3 spans 15 residues. The trim removed 4 bases at V and 9 bases at J, leaving 10 bases unmatched. CDR3 protein: CASSPWTSGTPSQYF. The CDR3 DNA reads as TGCGCCAGCAGCCCGTGGACTAGCGGGACCCCTTCCCAGTACTTC.

The chain links TRBV19 to TRBJ2-5; TRBD2 matches 8 bases. Losses at the gene ends were 3 bases for V and 5 bases for J; bases not matched to a gene: 11. The CDR3 totals 16 residues. Per germline, CDR1 LNHDA and CDR2 SQIVND (reference sequence). CDR3 protein: CASSMYSSGRRETQYF. DNA of the CDR3: TGTGCCAGTAGTATGTATTCCAGCGGGAGAAGGGAGACCCAGTACTTC.

The gene calls are TRBV30 and TRBJ1-2, with a tentative D call TRBD1 (6 bases). V dropped 1 base and J dropped 5 bases, with 17 bases sitting between them. Germline assignment: CDR1 GTSNPN and CDR2 SVGIG (reference sequence). The length of the CDR3 is 15 residues. The CDR3 region is CAWSDQGHRNYGYTF. CDR3 in DNA: TGTGCCTGGAGTGATCAGGGACACAGGAATTATGGCTACACCTTC.

This chain joins TRBV9 and TRBJ2-5; possibly TRBD2 for D (6 bases). V dropped 4 bases and J dropped 2 bases, with 15 bases sitting between them. CDR1 SGDLS and CDR2 YYNGEE come from the germline V gene. This CDR3 is built from 15 residues. The CDR3 loop is CASSLIGTPQETQYF. The DNA for the CDR3 is TGTGCCAGCAGCCTCATCGGGACTCCTCAAGAGACCCAGTACTTC.

The chain joins TRBV6-4 to TRBJ2-1; 8 bases map to TRBD1. Trimming took 5 bases from V and 1 from J; bases not matched to a gene: 4. CDR3 length equals 15 residues. The germline gives CDR1 MRHNA, CDR2 SNTAGT. In DNA form, the CDR3 reads TGTGCCAGCAGTCCCGGACAGGGTTCCTACAATGAGCAGTTCTTC. The encoded protein is CASSPGQGSYNEQFF.

This sequence joins TRBV6-4 and TRBJ2-3; TRBD2 matches 8 bases. Germline trimming cut 4 bases from V and 0 bases from J; bases unmatched to any gene: 3. The CDR3 spans 15 residues. Per the germline V gene, CDR1 is MRHNA and CDR2 is SNTAGT. The CDR3 coding sequence is TGTGCCAGCAGTGTAACTAGCGGTAGCACAGATACGCAGTATTTT. Its protein product is CASSVTSGSTDTQYF.

The V call is TRBV9, the J call TRBJ1-4, with TRBD1 as a possible D gene (6 bases). V gave up 4 bases and J gave up 4 bases, with 14 bases separating them. The germline CDR1 and CDR2 sequences are SGDLS and YYNGEE. The CDR3 has 15 amino acids. The CDR3 loop reads CASSNRDNSNEKLFF. CDR3 sequence (DNA): TGTGCCAGCAGCAACCGGGACAACAGTAATGAAAAACTGTTTTTT.

The chain is built from TRBV30 and TRBJ1-2, with a possible D match to TRBD1 (6 bases). The CDR3 contains 13 residues. Germline V CDR1 and CDR2: GTSNPN, SVGIG (reference sequence). V was cut by 2 bases and J by 7 bases, with 14 bases left in between. In DNA form, the CDR3 reads TGTGCCTGGAGTAGGGGGGGGAGAGGTGGCTACACCTTC. This translates into CAWSRGGRGGYTF.

The rearrangement joins TRBV30 to TRBJ2-7, with 11 bases that match TRBD1. Germline assignment: CDR1 GTSNPN and CDR2 SVGIG (reference sequence). The CDR3 consists of 12 residues. V was clipped by 5 bases and J by 4 bases; unmatched bases: 1. DNA of the CDR3: TGTGCCTGGGGGGACAGGGGGTACGAGCAGTACTTC. Translating it yields CAWGDRGYEQYF.

The chain combines TRBV7-2 with TRBJ2-2; 7 bases agree with TRBD1. CDR3 size: 15 residues. V lost 5 bases to trimming and J lost 0 bases; unmatched junction nucleotides: 3. Germline CDR1 SGHTA, CDR2 FQGNSA. CDR3 residues: CASSLGQPNTGELFF. Written as DNA, the CDR3 is TGTGCCAGCAGCCTGGGACAGCCGAACACCGGGGAGCTGTTTTTT.

This clone was seen a few times. The genes are TRBV28 and TRBJ2-7; D is unclear. Per germline, CDR1 MDHEN and CDR2 SYDVKM. Trimming took off 1 base at V and 3 bases at J, with 13 bases between the two ends. CDR3 size: 15 residues. The CDR3 is CASSLLTGVFYEQYF. CDR3 sequence (DNA): TGTGCCAGCAGTTTATTAACTGGTGTCTTCTACGAGCAGTACTTC.

CDR3 in amino acids: CSAQVLDTQYF. CDR3 nucleotide sequence: TGCAGTGCCCAGGTCTTAGATACGCAGTATTTT. The rearrangement uses TRBV20-1 and TRBJ2-3; D uncertain. The CDR3 extends over 11 amino acids. V was trimmed by 6 bases and J by 5 bases, leaving 9 bases between them. Germline V gene lookup returns CDR1 DFQATT and CDR2 SNEGSKA (reference sequence).

The chain combines TRBV29-1 with TRBJ2-2; D remains unclear. This CDR3 has 13 amino acids. With 3 bases removed from V and 1 base from J, the gap between germline ends came to 6 bases. The germline CDR1 and CDR2 sequences are SQVTM and ANQGSEA. For the CDR3, the DNA is TGCAGCGTTGATCCCGGGAACACCGGGGAGCTGTTTTTT. The encoded protein is CSVDPGNTGELFF.

This chain joins TRBV5-4 and TRBJ2-7; 10 bases map to TRBD2. Per germline, CDR1 SGHNT and CDR2 YYREEE (reference sequence). After removal of 0 bases from V and 6 bases from J, the junction contained 9 bases not matched to a gene. This CDR3 spans 16 amino acids. DNA of the CDR3: TGTGCCAGCAGCTTGGCCAGGCTAGCGGGAGCGGGCGAGCAGTACTTC. It is translated as CASSLARLAGAGEQYF.

The sample holds a few counts of this clone. The gene calls are TRBV10-2 and TRBJ2-3; TRBD2 aligns across 11 bases. Trimming cost V 8 bases and J 0 bases; bases outside gene matches: 13. In germline, CDR1 is WSHSY, CDR2 SAAADI. This CDR3 region has 18 residues. CDR3 protein: CASARGTSGDRSTDTQYF. CDR3 DNA: TGCGCCAGCGCCAGAGGGACTAGCGGTGATCGGAGCACAGATACGCAGTATTTT.